The 12 T cell receptor beta chains presented below share a single source sample, sequenced in a study of T cell responses to AZD1222 COVID-19 vaccine. Clones were sequenced by immunoSEQ multiplex PCR, and TCRdb holds only the in-frame ones, with some missing. The table lists 80,000 to 90,000 clones, roughly 90% of them singletons, with around 4.5% in the top ten. Specimen: peripheral blood, collected on day 0 of MenACWY control vaccination. The receptors originated from an adult in good health.

This chain joins TRBV18 and TRBJ1-1; D gene uncertain. Germline assignment: CDR1 KGHSH and CDR2 LQKENI. The CDR3 contains 14 residues. Trimming stripped 3 bases from V and 4 bases from J, with 12 bases between. The CDR3 protein is CASSPIAETTEAFF. DNA of the CDR3: TGTGCCAGCTCACCTATCGCGGAGACCACTGAAGCTTTCTTT.

V and J are TRBV29-1 and TRBJ1-1; perhaps TRBD1 as D (5 bases). The V and J ends lost 4 bases and 2 bases respectively, with 8 bases between them. The CDR3 has 12 residues. CDR1 SQVTM and CDR2 ANQGSEA come from the germline V gene. The CDR3, as DNA: TGCAGCGTTGGGGGGGGTAACACTGAAGCTTTCTTT. Translated, it gives CSVGGGNTEAFF.

The chain joins TRBV7-3 to TRBJ2-7, with 11 bases identical to TRBD2. CDR3 length: 14 amino acids. Germline CDR1 reads SGHTA; CDR2 reads FQGTGA. J gave up 8 bases and V 2 bases, and 5 bases lay outside the gene matches. CDR3 protein: CASSLGTSGSKQYF. DNA of the CDR3: TGTGCCAGCAGCTTAGGAACTAGCGGGAGCAAGCAGTACTTC.

The chain has TRBV28 and TRBJ2-2; 7 nucleotides align to TRBD2. V was clipped by 7 bases and J by 5 bases; unmatched bases: 13. The CDR3 runs 16 residues. Germline V gene data show CDR1 as MDHEN and CDR2 as SYDVKM. The CDR3 is CASTMGGSSGTGELFF. The CDR3 DNA reads as TGTGCCAGCACCATGGGCGGGAGCAGTGGGACCGGGGAGCTGTTTTTT.

The chain combines TRBV30 with TRBJ1-5, with no clear D. CDR3 length: 14 residues. CDR1 and CDR2 (germline): GTSNPN, SVGIG (reference sequence). Trimming removed 4 bases from V and 0 bases from J, with 10 bases in between. The CDR3 loop is CAWTPPHSNQPQHF. In DNA form, the CDR3 reads TGTGCCTGGACCCCGCCACATAGCAATCAGCCCCAGCATTTT.

This chain links TRBV10-3 with TRBJ1-2; 7 bases agree with TRBD1. The CDR3 is 16 residues long. The V gene end was trimmed by 6 bases and the J gene end by 0 bases; junction bases not matched to a gene: 10. Germline CDR1 is ENHRY and CDR2 is SYGVKD. CDR3 region: CAIRHNRDSSNYGYTF. CDR3 nucleotide sequence: TGTGCCATCAGACATAATCGGGACAGCTCTAACTATGGCTACACCTTC.

This clone was picked up a small number of times. The chain joins TRBV14 to TRBJ2-2; TRBD2 matches 9 bases. V shed 2 bases and J 5 bases; nucleotides not matched to a gene: 3. CDR1 and CDR2 (germline): SGHDN, FVKESK. The length of the CDR3 is 15 residues. CDR3 protein: CASSQNLAGTGELFF. The CDR3 coding sequence is TGTGCCAGCAGCCAAAACCTAGCGGGGACCGGGGAGCTGTTTTTT.

This chain connects TRBV7-2 to TRBJ2-5, with 9 nucleotides matching TRBD1. The CDR3 runs 16 residues. Looked up from germline, CDR1 is SGHTA and CDR2 is FQGNSA. J lost 0 bases, V lost 4 bases, and 6 bases had no gene match. CDR3 region: CASSYAGTGYQETQYF. The CDR3, as DNA: TGTGCCAGCAGCTATGCCGGGACAGGGTACCAAGAGACCCAGTACTTC.

The chain links TRBV10-3 to TRBJ1-3; 8 nucleotides agree with TRBD1. This CDR3 spans 12 amino acids. Per the germline V gene, CDR1 is ENHRY and CDR2 is SYGVKD. Unmatched junction bases numbered 7, after V lost 10 bases and J lost 8 bases. CDR3 nucleotides: TGTGCCAACGGACAGGGCAGGGACACCATATATTTT. Protein product: CANGQGRDTIYF.

This chain uses TRBV5-4 with TRBJ2-5, with TRBD1 as a possible D gene (6 bases). The CDR3 is 15 residues long. Germline CDR1 reads SGHNT; CDR2 reads YYREEE (reference sequence). V was cut by 4 bases and J by 5 bases, with 18 bases left in between. CDR3 sequence reads: CASSRDPTGRETQYF. The CDR3, as DNA: TGTGCCAGCAGCCGGGACCCCACAGGGCGGGAGACCCAGTACTTC.

This clone occurred once. J is TRBJ2-2 and V is TRBV11-3; 10 nucleotides match TRBD1. CDR1 is SGHNT, CDR2 YENEEA, per germline. This CDR3 spans 17 amino acids. V lost 5 bases and J lost 7; bases outside the gene matches: 13. The CDR3 DNA sequence: TGTGCCAGCAGCGGGTCGCCGGGACAGGGGATTGGCGGGGAGCTGTTTTTT. Encoded protein: CASSGSPGQGIGGELFF.

This sequence joins TRBV9 and TRBJ1-1; D gene unclear. This CDR3 spans 14 amino acids. Trimming took 0 bases from V and 0 from J, leaving 6 bases between them. CDR1 and CDR2 (germline): SGDLS, YYNGEE. CDR3: CASSVAHMNTEAFF. The CDR3 DNA follows: TGTGCCAGCAGCGTAGCTCACATGAACACTGAAGCTTTCTTT.